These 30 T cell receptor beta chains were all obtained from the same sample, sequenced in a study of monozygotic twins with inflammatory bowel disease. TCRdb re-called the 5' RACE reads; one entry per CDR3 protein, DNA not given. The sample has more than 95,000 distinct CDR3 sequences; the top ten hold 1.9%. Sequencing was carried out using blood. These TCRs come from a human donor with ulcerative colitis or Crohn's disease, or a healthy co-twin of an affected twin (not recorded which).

CDR3 sequence reads: CASSQDRVQGIEKLFF. The rearrangement joins TRBV4-3 to TRBJ1-4; TCRdb outputs TRBD1, but without DNA this stays unchecked. This CDR3 is 16 amino acids long. Germline lookup yields CDR1 LGHNA and CDR2 YSLEER.

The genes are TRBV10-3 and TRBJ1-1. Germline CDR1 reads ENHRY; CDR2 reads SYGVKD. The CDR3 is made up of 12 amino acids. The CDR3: CAISLSDTEAFF.

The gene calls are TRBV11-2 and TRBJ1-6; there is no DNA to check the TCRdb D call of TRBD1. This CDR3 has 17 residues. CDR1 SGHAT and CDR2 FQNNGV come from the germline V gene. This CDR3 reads CASSSHRGAVYNSPLHF.

CDR3 sequence reads: CSAGSTGGNQPQHF. This sequence joins TRBV20-1 and TRBJ1-5; absent DNA, TCRdb's TRBD1 call cannot be checked. Looked up from germline, CDR1 is DFQATT and CDR2 is SNEGSKA (reference sequence). The CDR3 has 14 residues.

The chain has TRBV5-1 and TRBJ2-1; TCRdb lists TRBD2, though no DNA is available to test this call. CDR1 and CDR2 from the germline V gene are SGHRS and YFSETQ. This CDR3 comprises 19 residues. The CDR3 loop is CASSPQLAGSSHSYNEQFF.

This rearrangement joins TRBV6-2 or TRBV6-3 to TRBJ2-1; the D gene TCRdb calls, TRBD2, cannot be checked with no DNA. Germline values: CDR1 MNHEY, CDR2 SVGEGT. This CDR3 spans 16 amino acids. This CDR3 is CASSPWTSGPRDEQFF.

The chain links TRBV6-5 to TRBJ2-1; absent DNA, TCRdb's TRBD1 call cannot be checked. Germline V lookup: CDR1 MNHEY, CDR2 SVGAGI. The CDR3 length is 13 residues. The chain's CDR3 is CASSTWGGNEQFF.

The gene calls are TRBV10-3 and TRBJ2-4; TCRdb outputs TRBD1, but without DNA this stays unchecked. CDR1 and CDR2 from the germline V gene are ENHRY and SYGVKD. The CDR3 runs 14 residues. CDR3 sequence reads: CASSSGGTKNIQYF.

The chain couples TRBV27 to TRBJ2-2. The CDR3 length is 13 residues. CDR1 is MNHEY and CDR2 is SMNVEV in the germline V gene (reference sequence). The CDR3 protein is CASSFLRPGELFF.

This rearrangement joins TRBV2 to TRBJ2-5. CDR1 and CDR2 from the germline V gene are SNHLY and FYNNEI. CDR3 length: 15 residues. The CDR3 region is CASSEAGRAEETQYF. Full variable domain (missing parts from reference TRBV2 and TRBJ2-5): EPEVTQTPSHQVTQMGQEVILRCVPISNHLYFYWYRQILGQKVEFLVSFYNNEISEKSEIFDDQFSVERPDGSNFTLKIRSTKLEDSAMYFCASSEAGRAEETQYFGPGTRLLVL.

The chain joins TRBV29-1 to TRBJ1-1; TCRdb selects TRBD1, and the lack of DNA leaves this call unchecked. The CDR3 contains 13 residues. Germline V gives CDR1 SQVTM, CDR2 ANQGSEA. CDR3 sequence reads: CSADRGQWTEAFF.

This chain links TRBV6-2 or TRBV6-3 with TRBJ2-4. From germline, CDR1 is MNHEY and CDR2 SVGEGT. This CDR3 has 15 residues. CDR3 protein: CASSYQRLAKNIQYF.

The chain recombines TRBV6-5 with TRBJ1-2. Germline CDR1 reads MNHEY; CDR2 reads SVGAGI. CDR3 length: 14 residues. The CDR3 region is CASSFRMRVPEDTF.

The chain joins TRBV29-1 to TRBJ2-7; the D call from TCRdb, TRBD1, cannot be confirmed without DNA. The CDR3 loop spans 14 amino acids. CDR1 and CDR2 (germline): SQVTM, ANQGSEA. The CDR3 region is CSVEMFGTTYEQYF.

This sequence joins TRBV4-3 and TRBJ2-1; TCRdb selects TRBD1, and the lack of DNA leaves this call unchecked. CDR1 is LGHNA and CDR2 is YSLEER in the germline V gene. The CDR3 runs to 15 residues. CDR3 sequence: CASSQDRGPTNEQFF.

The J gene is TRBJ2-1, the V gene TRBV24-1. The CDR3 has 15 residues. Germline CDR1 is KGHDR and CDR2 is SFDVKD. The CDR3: CATSASGRAYNEQFF.

CDR3 sequence: CATTRRGYEQYF. The chain joins TRBV24-1 to TRBJ2-7; TCRdb's D call, TRBD2, is unchecked because there is no DNA. This CDR3 region has 12 residues. Germline V gene data show CDR1 as KGHDR and CDR2 as SFDVKD.

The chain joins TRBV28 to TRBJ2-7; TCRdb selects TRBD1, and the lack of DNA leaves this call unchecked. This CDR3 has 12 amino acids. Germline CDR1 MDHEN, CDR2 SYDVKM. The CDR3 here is CASSLGEYEQYF.

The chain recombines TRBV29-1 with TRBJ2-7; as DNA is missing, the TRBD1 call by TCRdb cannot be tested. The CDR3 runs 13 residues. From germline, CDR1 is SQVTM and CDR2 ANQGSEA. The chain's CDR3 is CSVERQGAYEQYF.

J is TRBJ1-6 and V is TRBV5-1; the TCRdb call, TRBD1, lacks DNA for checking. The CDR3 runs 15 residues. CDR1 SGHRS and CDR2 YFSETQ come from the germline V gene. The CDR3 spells CASSLAVPGDSPLHF.

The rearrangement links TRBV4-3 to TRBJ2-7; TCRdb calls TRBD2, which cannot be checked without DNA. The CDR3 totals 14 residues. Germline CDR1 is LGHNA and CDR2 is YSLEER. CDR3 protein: CASSHGTSNYEQYF.

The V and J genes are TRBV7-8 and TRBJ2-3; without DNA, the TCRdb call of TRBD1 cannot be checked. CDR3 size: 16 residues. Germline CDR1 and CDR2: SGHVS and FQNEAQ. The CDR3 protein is CASSWGMWGRSDTQYF.

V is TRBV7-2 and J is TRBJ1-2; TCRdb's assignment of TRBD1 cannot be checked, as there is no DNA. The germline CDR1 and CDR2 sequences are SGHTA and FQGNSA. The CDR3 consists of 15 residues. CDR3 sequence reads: CASSLGTGSSYGYTF.

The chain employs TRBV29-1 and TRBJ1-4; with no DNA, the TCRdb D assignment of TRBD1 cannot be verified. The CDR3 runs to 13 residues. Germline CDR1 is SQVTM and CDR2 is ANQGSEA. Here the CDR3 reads CSVRDSGNEKLFF.

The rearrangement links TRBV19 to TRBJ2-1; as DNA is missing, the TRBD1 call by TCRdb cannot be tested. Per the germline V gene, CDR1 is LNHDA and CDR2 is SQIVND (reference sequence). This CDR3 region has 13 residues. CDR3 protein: CASSRLSGNEQFF.

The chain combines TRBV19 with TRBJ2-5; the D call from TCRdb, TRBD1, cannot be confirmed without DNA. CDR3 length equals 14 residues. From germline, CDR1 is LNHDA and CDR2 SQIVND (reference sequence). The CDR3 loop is CASSARWRQETQYF.

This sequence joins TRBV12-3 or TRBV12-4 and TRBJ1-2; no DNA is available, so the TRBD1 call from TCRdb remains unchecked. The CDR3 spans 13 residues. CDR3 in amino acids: CASDPGSGYGYTF.

This CDR3 is CAISDPGQGRIGGYTF. The V gene is TRBV10-3, the J gene TRBJ1-2; TCRdb's D call, TRBD1, is unchecked because there is no DNA. CDR3 size: 16 residues. CDR1 is ENHRY and CDR2 is SYGVKD in the germline V gene.

The CDR3 here is CASSLLSSLAKNIQYF. The chain has TRBV7-9 and TRBJ2-4. Germline CDR1 SEHNR, CDR2 FQNEAQ (reference sequence). This CDR3 has 16 residues. Full variable domain (remainder filled in from reference TRBV7-9 and TRBJ2-4): DTGVSQNPRHKITKRGQNVTFRCDPISEHNRLYWYRQTLGQGPEFLTYFQNEAQLEKSRLLSDRFSAERPKGSFSTLEIQRTEQGDSAMYLCASSLLSSLAKNIQYFGAGTRLSVL.

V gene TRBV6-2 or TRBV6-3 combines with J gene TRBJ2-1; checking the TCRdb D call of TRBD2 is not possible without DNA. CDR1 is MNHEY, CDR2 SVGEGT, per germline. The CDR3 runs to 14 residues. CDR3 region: CASRRDFSYNEQFF.